The 28 T cell receptor beta chains presented below share a single source sample, sequenced in a study of identical twins. TCRdb re-analysed the 5' RACE reads in MiXCR, keeping a single row per CDR3 protein. The sample lists 400,000 to 500,000 distinct CDR3 sequences; approximately 15% were seen once. The sample also formed part of further work on yellow fever vaccine responses in identical twins.

What was sequenced was CD4+ T cells sorted from blood. The source is a woman aged 18-35 years in good health.

The table lists this clonotype with many counts. The chain employs TRBV7-8 and TRBJ2-2, with D maybe TRBD2 (5 bases). Germline V gene sequence: CDR1 SGHVS, CDR2 FQNEAQ. V gave up 2 bases and J gave up 7 bases, with 23 bases separating them. This CDR3 is built from 18 residues. CDR3 amino acids: CASSLLSGTTGAGGELFF. CDR3 in DNA: TGTGCCAGCAGCTTATTAAGCGGCACGACTGGTGCTGGCGGGGAGCTGTTTTTT.

The rearrangement links TRBV28 to TRBJ1-6; 9 bases map to TRBD1. The V gene's germline CDR1 is MDHEN and CDR2 SYDVKM. CDR3 length equals 16 residues. J was trimmed by 3 bases and V by 6 bases; bases with no gene match: 6. The CDR3 bases are TGTGCCAGCAGACAGACGGACAGGGGCTATAATTCACCCCTCCACTTT. As protein: CASRQTDRGYNSPLHF.

This clonotype was recorded a few times. The chain carries TRBV11-2 and TRBJ1-3, with 9 bases aligning to TRBD1. Per germline, CDR1 SGHAT and CDR2 FQNNGV. This CDR3 region has 14 residues. The V segment lost 5 bases and the J segment 6 bases; nucleotides outside the gene matches: 5. The CDR3 DNA sequence: TGTGCCAGCAGCCGGGGACAGGGCTTAAACACCATATATTTT. Protein product: CASSRGQGLNTIYF. The whole variable domain, remainder taken from reference TRBV11-2 and TRBJ1-3, is EAGVAQSPRYKIIEKRQSVAFWCNPISGHATLYWYQQILGQGPKLLIQFQNNGVVDDSQLPKDRFSAERLKGVDSTLKIQPAKLEDSAVYLCASSRGQGLNTIYFGEGSWLTVV.

This clonotype came up a few times. This chain links TRBV12-3 or TRBV12-4 with TRBJ2-1; 10 bases map to TRBD2. This CDR3 is built from 15 residues. The V gene end was trimmed by 7 bases and the J gene end by 3 bases; junction bases not matched to a gene: 6. The CDR3 is CASNPGLARYNEQFF. CDR3 DNA: TGTGCCAGCAACCCGGGACTAGCGCGCTACAATGAGCAGTTCTTC.

In this sample, this clonotype turned up once. The V and J genes are TRBV19 and TRBJ2-7; TRBD2 aligns across 13 bases. There are 15 residues in the CDR3. Trimming cost V 5 bases and J 5 bases; bases outside gene matches: 6. Germline CDR1 is LNHDA and CDR2 is SQIVND (reference sequence). The CDR3, as DNA: TGTGCCAGTAGTTACGGACTAGCGGGAGCCGACGAGCAGTACTTC. Translation: CASSYGLAGADEQYF.

This rearrangement joins TRBV4-3 to TRBJ2-7; TRBD1 is a possible D gene (6 bases). The V end lost 3 bases, the J end lost 5 bases, and 17 bases lay between the germline ends. The CDR3 sequence is 15 residues long. The V gene's germline CDR1 is LGHNA and CDR2 YSLEER. The CDR3 spells CASSQGPGHPHEQYF. The CDR3 nucleotides are TGCGCCAGCAGCCAGGGTCCGGGACATCCCCACGAGCAGTACTTC.

This clonotype was picked up a small number of times. The chain is built from TRBV7-9 and TRBJ1-1; tentative D call: TRBD1 (6 bases). The CDR3 runs to 16 residues. Germline V gives CDR1 SEHNR, CDR2 FQNEAQ (reference sequence). Trimming pared 1 base from V and 6 bases from J, leaving 18 bases between. The CDR3 protein is CASSLEGRGARAEAFF. The CDR3 coding sequence is TGTGCCAGCAGCTTAGAGGGAAGGGGGGCACGCGCTGAAGCTTTCTTT.

This chain links TRBV20-1 with TRBJ2-3; D assignment may be TRBD1 or TRBD2 (6 bases each). This CDR3 has 16 residues. The V end lost 0 bases, the J end lost 3 bases, and 16 bases lay between the germline ends. Looked up from germline, CDR1 is DFQATT and CDR2 is SNEGSKA (reference sequence). Here the CDR3 DNA reads TGCAGTGCTAGAGATGCCCGGGGGCAAGTAACAGATACGCAGTATTTT. Its protein is CSARDARGQVTDTQYF.

This clonotype was counted many times. This chain connects TRBV15 to TRBJ2-3; D gene ambiguous. CDR3 length equals 15 residues. V was clipped by 3 bases and J by 0 bases, with 10 bases between them. The germline V gene encodes CDR1 LNHNV and CDR2 YYDKDF (reference sequence). CDR3 in amino acids: CATSRPVDSTDTQYF. In DNA, the CDR3 is TGTGCCACCAGCAGGCCGGTAGATAGCACAGATACGCAGTATTTT.

The chain couples TRBV10-3 to TRBJ2-1; 8 bases are a match to TRBD1. The CDR3 totals 19 residues. Trimming cost V 4 bases and J 3 bases; bases outside gene matches: 17. Per germline, CDR1 ENHRY and CDR2 SYGVKD. CDR3 amino acids: CAISGIVVERQGLYNEQFF. The CDR3 DNA is TGTGCCATCAGTGGAATCGTTGTGGAGCGACAGGGGCTCTACAATGAGCAGTTCTTC.

The chain carries TRBV27 and TRBJ2-7; 8 positions match TRBD2. V dropped 5 bases and J dropped 2; count of bases not matched to a gene: 8. The length of the CDR3 is 15 residues. Germline values: CDR1 MNHEY, CDR2 SMNVEV (reference sequence). The CDR3 reads CASSPRTSRTYEQYF. In DNA form, the CDR3 reads TGTGCCAGCAGTCCTCGGACTAGCAGAACCTACGAGCAGTACTTC.

This clonotype was seen more than once but under ten times. The chain combines TRBV28 with TRBJ1-6; D call uncertain. The germline V gene has CDR1 MDHEN and CDR2 SYDVKM. Deletions cut 3 bases from V and 7 bases from J, with 7 bases between. The CDR3 runs 13 residues. The CDR3 DNA is TGTGCCAGCAGTTTGTTGGGGAATTCACCCCTCCACTTT. It specifies CASSLLGNSPLHF.

The V gene is TRBV29-1, the J gene TRBJ2-2; 9 nucleotides line up with TRBD1. V lost 4 bases to trimming and J lost 7 bases; unmatched junction nucleotides: 4. CDR1 SQVTM and CDR2 ANQGSEA come from the germline V gene. The CDR3 length is 13 residues. The CDR3 is CSVGTGAGGELFF. The CDR3 coding sequence is TGCAGCGTTGGGACAGGGGCCGGCGGGGAGCTGTTTTTT.

There are a few counts of this clonotype. This sequence joins TRBV27 and TRBJ2-5, with D perhaps given as TRBD1 or TRBD2 (6 bases each). Germline V gene lookup returns CDR1 MNHEY and CDR2 SMNVEV (reference sequence). This CDR3 spans 13 amino acids. Trimming took off 7 bases at V and 5 bases at J, with 14 bases between the two ends. The CDR3 is CASIRGARETQYF. The CDR3 nucleotides read TGTGCCAGCATAAGGGGGGCTAGGGAGACCCAGTACTTC.

CDR3 protein: CSARRLAGGRGELFF. DNA for the CDR3: TGCAGTGCTCGCCGACTAGCGGGAGGCCGCGGGGAGCTGTTTTTT. V usage is TRBV20-1 and J usage is TRBJ2-2; 13 bases are shared with TRBD2. Germline V gene sequence: CDR1 DFQATT, CDR2 SNEGSKA (reference sequence). The CDR3 has 15 residues. With V trimmed by 5 bases and J by 7 bases, 7 bases remained unmatched.

The chain employs TRBV7-2 and TRBJ2-3; tentative D call: TRBD1 (5 bases). Germline-derived CDR1 and CDR2 are SGHTA and FQGNSA. CDR3 size: 15 residues. V was shortened by 5 bases and J by 0 bases, with 12 bases between the two germline ends. CDR3 nucleotide sequence: TGTGCCAGCAGCCAGGGTTTCACTAGCACAGATACGCAGTATTTT. It yields the protein CASSQGFTSTDTQYF.

This clonotype has ten or more counts. V is TRBV12-3 or TRBV12-4 and J is TRBJ2-7; the D is unclear. V was trimmed by 6 bases and J by 0 bases, leaving 12 bases between them. The CDR3 spans 14 residues. The CDR3 spells CASSRQKNSYEQYF. CDR3 in DNA: TGTGCCAGCAGCCGACAAAAAAACTCCTACGAGCAGTACTTC.

This clonotype was found many times. The gene calls are TRBV6-1 and TRBJ2-1; tentative D call: TRBD1 (5 bases). The CDR3 is 13 amino acids. V was shortened by 6 bases and J by 0 bases, with 6 bases between the two germline ends. Germline V gives CDR1 MNHNS, CDR2 SASEGT. CDR3 in DNA: TGTGCCAGCAGAGGGGTCTCCTACAATGAGCAGTTCTTC. Its protein is CASRGVSYNEQFF.

This clonotype appeared a few times. The J gene is TRBJ2-6, the V gene TRBV19; unclear D gene. V was pared by 0 bases and J by 0 bases, with 6 bases between. CDR3 size: 16 residues. In germline, CDR1 is LNHDA, CDR2 SQIVND (reference sequence). CDR3 nucleotides: TGTGCCAGTAGTATAGATACCGGCTCTGGGGCCAACGTCCTGACTTTC. The encoded protein is CASSIDTGSGANVLTF.

This clonotype was counted at least ten times. The V gene is TRBV10-3, the J gene TRBJ2-5; D call uncertain. Germline CDR1 and CDR2: ENHRY and SYGVKD. Between the trimmed V and J ends, which lost 2 bases and 2 bases, there was a span of 3 bases. The CDR3 length is 12 residues. CDR3: CAISERQETQYF. Here the CDR3 DNA reads TGTGCCATCAGTGAGCGACAAGAGACCCAGTACTTC.

In this sample, this clonotype turned up a few times. The genes are TRBV18 and TRBJ2-3; the D is unclear. Germline V gene sequence: CDR1 KGHSH, CDR2 LQKENI. The CDR3 is 16 residues long. Trimming stripped 2 bases from V and 2 bases from J, with 14 bases between. Here the CDR3 reads CASSPTQRSSTDTQYF. DNA of the CDR3: TGTGCCAGCTCACCAACTCAGAGGAGCTCCACAGATACGCAGTATTTT.

The chain carries TRBV4-1 and TRBJ2-3, with TRBD2 matching 13 bases. CDR3 length equals 19 residues. The germline V gene has CDR1 MGHRA and CDR2 YSYEKL. The V segment lost 0 bases and the J segment 3 bases; nucleotides outside the gene matches: 9. CDR3 DNA sequence: TGCGCCAGCAGCCAAGAGGCCCCGGGACTAGCGGGAAATACAGATACGCAGTATTTT. This codes for CASSQEAPGLAGNTDTQYF.

CDR3: CASRPRDTTYEQYF. DNA of the CDR3: TGTGCCAGCCGGCCCCGGGACACTACCTACGAGCAGTACTTC. The rearrangement links TRBV6-1 to TRBJ2-7, with D perhaps matching TRBD1 (6 bases). This CDR3 is built from 14 residues. Trimming took off 8 bases at V and 2 bases at J, with 16 bases between the two ends. Germline V gene sequence: CDR1 MNHNS, CDR2 SASEGT.

This clonotype was recorded many times. V gene TRBV20-1 combines with J gene TRBJ2-5; TRBD1 matches 7 bases. CDR1 and CDR2 from the germline V gene are DFQATT and SNEGSKA (reference sequence). Trimming cost V 6 bases and J 2 bases; bases outside gene matches: 3. The CDR3 consists of 12 residues. CDR3 sequence: CSAGTVQETQYF. CDR3 nucleotides: TGCAGTGCAGGGACAGTTCAAGAGACCCAGTACTTC.

A few counts support this clonotype. The chain carries TRBV7-2 and TRBJ1-1, with 7 positions matching TRBD1. Germline V gene sequence: CDR1 SGHTA, CDR2 FQGNSA. V trimming: 2 bases; J trimming: 6 bases; junction bases outside the gene matches: 9. This CDR3 spans 15 amino acids. CDR3 sequence reads: CASSLSAGGFSEAFF. DNA for the CDR3: TGTGCCAGCAGCTTATCTGCAGGGGGTTTTTCTGAAGCTTTCTTT.

This clonotype was observed many times. V is TRBV10-2 and J is TRBJ2-3; TRBD1 might be the D (6 bases). The V end was cut by 7 bases, the J end by 3 bases, with 11 bases between. The length of the CDR3 is 13 residues. The V gene's germline CDR1 is WSHSY and CDR2 SAAADI. This CDR3 is CASIYTGTDTQYF. CDR3 sequence (DNA): TGCGCCAGCATCTATACAGGGACAGATACGCAGTATTTT.

The sample holds a few counts of this clonotype. The chain joins TRBV5-5 to TRBJ2-2, with D perhaps TRBD1 (5 bases). Trimming left V 0 bases short and J 5 bases short, with 8 bases between. Germline V lookup: CDR1 SGHKS, CDR2 YYEKEE (reference sequence). The CDR3 loop spans 14 amino acids. Here the CDR3 DNA reads TGTGCCAGCAGCTTGGCAAGACAGACCGGGGAGCTGTTTTTT. Protein product: CASSLARQTGELFF. Looking up the rest from reference TRBV5-5 and TRBJ2-2 gives the full variable domain: DAGVTQSPTHLIKTRGQQVTLRCSPISGHKSVSWYQQVLGQGPQFIFQYYEKEERGRGNFPDRFSARQFPNYSSELNVNALLLGDSALYLCASSLARQTGELFFGEGSRLTVL.

This clonotype was recorded at least ten times. V gene TRBV20-1 combines with J gene TRBJ2-1; TRBD2 aligns across 8 bases. The CDR3 has 15 amino acids. Germline CDR1 DFQATT, CDR2 SNEGSKA (reference sequence). The trim removed 3 bases at V and 7 bases at J, leaving 11 bases unmatched. CDR3 in amino acids: CSASISGLGLNEQFF. The CDR3 bases are TGCAGTGCTAGTATCTCGGGACTAGGGTTGAATGAGCAGTTCTTC.